This is a list of T cell receptor beta chains from one sample in a study of cytomegalovirus exposure and HLA in healthy donors. Here immunoSEQ multiplex PCR was the method, and the copy in TCRdb shows in-frame clones only, minus some. The sample yields 100,000 to 150,000 clones, just under 90% seen once. The sample comprised PBMCs. Every receptor here comes from a young man in good health and CMV-seronegative. Both conserved end residues are part of each CDR3. A D gene is named only where the DNA matches it firmly. The listing skips clone size in some rows; elsewhere it reads once, few, many or a size class.

-,TRBJ2-1,TRBD1,TRBV5-1,TGCGCCAGCAGGCGTCAGGGGGCCTCCTACAATGAGCAGTTCTTC,CASRRQGASYNEQFF
-,TRBJ1-6,TRBD1,TRBV5-4,TGTGCCAGCAGCATAAGACAGGGGGCCTCTTCACCCCTCCACTTT,CASSIRQGASSPLHF
-,TRBJ2-5,-,TRBV5-6,TGTGCCAGCAGCACCCAGGGGGGAGAGACCCAGTACTTC,CASSTQGGETQYF
-,TRBJ1-1,-,TRBV2,TGTGCCAGCCTACGGGGGATGAACACTGAAGCTTTCTTT,CASLRGMNTEAFF
-,TRBJ2-7,-,TRBV12-5,TGTGCTAGTGACTTGCGGCAGGGCGACTTCCACGAGCAGTACTTC,CASDLRQGDFHEQYF
-,TRBJ1-5,-,TRBV2,TGTGCCATAAAACCAGGGGCCAGTCAGCCCCAGCATTTT,CAIKPGASQPQHF
-,TRBJ2-1,-,TRBV28,TGTGCCAGCACCCTCGTCTGGGCCACCTACAATGAGCAGTTCTTC,CASTLVWATYNEQFF
-,TRBJ2-7,-,TRBV6-1,TGTGCCAGCAGTGCTTTCGAGTGGGGGGACCACGAGCAGTACTTC,CASSAFEWGDHEQYF
-,TRBJ1-5,TRBD1,TRBV7-8,TGTGCCAGCAGCGCCGGGACAGGGGCCGAGAATCAGCCCCAGCATTTT,CASSAGTGAENQPQHF
-,TRBJ2-3,TRBD2,TRBV5-4,TGTGCCAGCACCACGGGGGGGGGCACAGATACGCAGTATTTT,CASTTGGGTDTQYF
-,TRBJ2-3,TRBD2,TRBV4-3,TGCGCCAGCAGCCAAGATCTTCTAGCGGGGGGGGCAGATACGCAGTATTTT,CASSQDLLAGGADTQYF
-,TRBJ1-6,TRBD1,TRBV28,TGTGCCAGCAGTTCCTCCTCCGGGACAGGGTCTCCCCTCCACTTT,CASSSSSGTGSPLHF
-,TRBJ2-7,TRBD1,TRBV9,TGTGCCAGCAGCGTAGCTGGGACAGGGTCGTACGAGCAGTACTTC,CASSVAGTGSYEQYF
-,TRBJ1-3,-,TRBV2,TGTGCCAGCATCAACGGGAACTCTGGAAACACCATATATTTT,CASINGNSGNTIYF
-,TRBJ2-1,-,TRBV19,TGTGCCAGTAGCATCGGGACATTTCGATACAATGAGCAGTTCTTC,CASSIGTFRYNEQFF
-,TRBJ2-5,-,TRBV15,TGTGCCACCAGCAGATCCGGGACACAAGAGACCCAGTACTTC,CATSRSGTQETQYF
once,TRBJ1-1,-,TRBV5-4,TGTGCCAGCAGCTTGGACAGGGACACTGAAGCTTTCTTT,CASSLDRDTEAFF
-,TRBJ2-5,TRBD1,TRBV9,TGTGCCAGCAGCGTAGGACAGGGGGCTCGAGAGACCCAGTACTTC,CASSVGQGARETQYF
-,TRBJ2-1,-,TRBV5-1,TGCGCCAGCAGCTTGGGACAGAGCTCCTACAATGAGCAGTTCTTC,CASSLGQSSYNEQFF
-,TRBJ1-1,TRBD1,TRBV5-1,TGCGCCAGCAGCTCGGACAGGGGCACTATGAACACTGAAGCTTTCTTT,CASSSDRGTMNTEAFF
-,TRBJ2-3,-,TRBV10-1,TGCGCCAGCAGTGAGGGGCCAAGCACAGATACGCAGTATTTT,CASSEGPSTDTQYF
-,TRBJ1-6,-,TRBV7-6,TGTGCCAGCAGCTTAGGGGTCGGGGGAGCTAATTCACCCCTCCACTTT,CASSLGVGGANSPLHF